This TCR beta chain is from a study of cytomegalovirus exposure and HLA in healthy donors. Notes on the study in general: Among the most significant clusters, several appeared linked to common viral pathogens in a later analysis. Donors were assumed by presence/absence analyses to have roughly uniform sequencing depth. In a later analysis, TCR beta V- and J-gene trimming was associated with a missense DCLRE1C variant.

Remarks on this clone: Its antigen is currently unknown.

Use of 60 Vbeta and 13 Jbeta primers characterized the PCR. Clones were read by immunoSEQ multiplex PCR, and TCRdb kept only the in-frame ones, dropping some. The sample carries around 91,000 clones, about two thirds recorded once. The sequencing input was PBMCs. The receptor was derived from a human donor in good health.

In nucleotides, the CDR3 is TGTGCCAGCAGGACAGGGGATCCCTACGAGCAGTACTTC. It is translated as CASRTGDPYEQYF. The genes are TRBV6-6 and TRBJ2-7; TRBD1 agrees at 8 bases. Per the germline V gene, CDR1 is MNHNY and CDR2 is SVGAGI (reference sequence). Trimming removed 6 bases from V and 2 bases from J; junction bases left unmatched: 3. This CDR3 is 13 amino acids long.